This record concerns one T cell receptor (beta chain) sequence. Its matching antigen is unknown. This CDR3 contains 16 residues. Trimming pared 0 bases from V and 6 bases from J, leaving 14 bases between. Germline CDR1 is MRHNA and CDR2 is SNTAGT. The record originates from a study of T cells after posttransplantation cyclophosphamide. Assay used: immunoSEQ multiplex PCR; TCRdb lists only in-frame clones, some missing. The sample holds about 20,000 clones, less than 98% seen once. Cells defined as naive were viable CD3+CD4+ or CD3+CD8+ and CCR7+CD45RA+CD45RO-CD95-CD27+CD28+. This related bone marrow graft donor gave peripheral blood on the day of marrow donation. Study findings and constraints: TRB clonality was highly associated with recipient CMV seropositivity and reactivation. Donor-recipient repertoire similarity was low at 1-2 months, rising over year one.

This receptor was obtained from a man in his fifties or sixties in good health, CMV-negative, and a related stem cell transplant donor. Sample: naive CD4+ T cells sorted from PBMCs. The V and J genes are TRBV6-4 and TRBJ2-2; D is perhaps TRBD1 (5 bases). This chain's CDR3 is CASSDSRRGGPGELFF. The CDR3 DNA is TGTGCCAGCAGTGACTCACGTAGGGGCGGACCCGGGGAGCTGTTTTTT.